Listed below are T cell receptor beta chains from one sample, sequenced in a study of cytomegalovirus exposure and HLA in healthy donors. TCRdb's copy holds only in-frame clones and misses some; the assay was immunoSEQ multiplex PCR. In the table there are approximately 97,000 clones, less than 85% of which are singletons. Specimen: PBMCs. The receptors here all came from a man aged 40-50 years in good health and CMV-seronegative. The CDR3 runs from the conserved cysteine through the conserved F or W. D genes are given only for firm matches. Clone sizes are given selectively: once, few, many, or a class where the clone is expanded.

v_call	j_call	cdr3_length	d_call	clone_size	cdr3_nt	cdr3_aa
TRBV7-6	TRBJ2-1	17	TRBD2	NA	TGTGCCAGCAGCTTAGCAGCGGGGGCCACCCACTACAATGAGCAGTTCTTC	CASSLAAGATHYNEQFF
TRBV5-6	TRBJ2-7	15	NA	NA	TGTGCCAGCAGCTTGGGTCGAGCGGCCCCCTACGAGCAGTACTTC	CASSLGRAAPYEQYF
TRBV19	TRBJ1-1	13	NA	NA	TGTGCCAGTAGAAATAGGGAGATCACTGAAGCTTTCTTT	CASRNREITEAFF
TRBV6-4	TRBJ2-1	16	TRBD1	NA	TGTGCCAGCAGTGAAAATCCTGGACAGGGCTACAATGAGCAGTTCTTC	CASSENPGQGYNEQFF
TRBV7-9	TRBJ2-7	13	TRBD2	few	TGTGCCAGCAGCTTGGCGGGGGCCTACGAGCAGTACTTC	CASSLAGAYEQYF
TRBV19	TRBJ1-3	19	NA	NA	TGTGCCAGTAGTATATCGGTTTCTTGGGAGGTGGGCTCTGGAAACACCATATATTTT	CASSISVSWEVGSGNTIYF
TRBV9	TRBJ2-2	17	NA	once	TGTGCCAGCAGCCCAGAGGCCCACAGACAGGACACCGGGGAGCTGTTTTTT	CASSPEAHRQDTGELFF
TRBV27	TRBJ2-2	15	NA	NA	TGTGCCAGCCCCCCTGTACCAAGGGACACCGGGGAGCTGTCTTTT	CASPPVPRDTGELSF
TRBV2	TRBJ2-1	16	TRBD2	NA	TGTGCCAGCGGGGCCCTTGAGGCTAGCGGGAACAATGAGCAGTTCTTC	CASGALEASGNNEQFF
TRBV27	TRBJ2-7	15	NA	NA	TGTGCCAGCAGTTTATCGGGTGGACTCACCTACGAGCAGTACTTC	CASSLSGGLTYEQYF